A single sample is the source of the 2 T cell receptor beta chains below, sequenced in a study of cytomegalovirus exposure and HLA in healthy donors. The study ran its PCR with 60 Vbeta and 13 Jbeta primers. Libraries were prepared by immunoSEQ multiplex PCR; TCRdb keeps only in-frame clonotypes and omits some of them. In total, the table holds about 53,000 clones. Material: PBMCs. The source of these receptors is a man in his late teens or twenties in good health and CMV-seropositive.

The chain has TRBV10-3 and TRBJ1-5, with D unresolved. Germline-derived CDR1 and CDR2 are ENHRY and SYGVKD. Trimming removed 4 bases at V and 5 bases at J, with 12 bases between. The CDR3 is made up of 14 amino acids. The DNA of the CDR3 is TGTGCCATCAGTGGAAGCGGGGTAGATCAGCCCCAGCATTTT. Protein sequence: CAISGSGVDQPQHF.

V is TRBV7-6 and J is TRBJ1-1, with D possibly matching TRBD1 (5 bases). The CDR3 totals 15 residues. Germline CDR1 is SGHVS and CDR2 is FNYEAQ. V lost 5 bases, J lost 1 base, and 14 bases lay in between. This chain's CDR3 is CASSLLQGPNTEAFF. For the CDR3, the DNA is TGTGCCAGCAGCCTACTTCAGGGCCCGAACACTGAAGCTTTCTTT.